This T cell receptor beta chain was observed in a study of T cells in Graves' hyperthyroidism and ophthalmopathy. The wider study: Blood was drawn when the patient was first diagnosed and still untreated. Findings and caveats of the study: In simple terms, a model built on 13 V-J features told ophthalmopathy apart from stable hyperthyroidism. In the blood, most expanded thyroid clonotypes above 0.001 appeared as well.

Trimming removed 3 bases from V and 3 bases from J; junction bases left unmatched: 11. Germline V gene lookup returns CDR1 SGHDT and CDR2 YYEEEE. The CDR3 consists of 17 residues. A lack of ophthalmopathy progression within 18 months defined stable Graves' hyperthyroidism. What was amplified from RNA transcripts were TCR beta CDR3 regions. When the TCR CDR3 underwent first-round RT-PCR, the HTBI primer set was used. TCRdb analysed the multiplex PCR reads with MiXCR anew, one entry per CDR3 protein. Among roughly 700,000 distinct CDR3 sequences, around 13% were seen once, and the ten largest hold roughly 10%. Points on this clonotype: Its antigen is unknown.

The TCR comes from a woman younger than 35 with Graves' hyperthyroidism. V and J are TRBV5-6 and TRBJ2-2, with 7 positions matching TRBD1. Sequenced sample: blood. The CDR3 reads CASSSFDRDSYTGELFF. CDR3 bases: TGTGCCAGCAGCTCCTTCGACAGGGATTCATACACCGGGGAGCTGTTTTTT. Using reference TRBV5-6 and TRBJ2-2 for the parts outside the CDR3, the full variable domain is DAGVTQSPTHLIKTRGQQVTLRCSPKSGHDTVSWYQQALGQGPQFIFQYYEEEERQRGNFPDRFSGHQFPNYSSELNVNALLLGDSALYLCASSSFDRDSYTGELFFGEGSRLTVL.